The 31 T cell receptor beta chains below were found in one sample sequenced in a study of technical replicates of blood from a handful of donors. Measured with immunoSEQ multiplex PCR; TCRdb has only the in-frame clones, and not every one. Among 65,000 to 90,000 clones listed, about 93% were seen once. The material sequenced was T cells isolated from PBMCs. The receptors derive from a human donor in good health.

This chain uses TRBV19 with TRBJ2-1; TRBD2 might be the D (5 bases). Trimming left V 1 base short and J 9 bases short, with 16 bases between. The CDR3 runs to 15 residues. Germline-derived CDR1 and CDR2 are LNHDA and SQIVND (reference sequence). DNA of the CDR3: TGTGCCAGTAGTATAGTCGCTAGCTCAAGGAGTGAGCAGTTCTTC. Translating it yields CASSIVASSRSEQFF.

The chain employs TRBV28 and TRBJ1-1; possible D gene TRBD1, 5 bases. Germline CDR1 is MDHEN and CDR2 is SYDVKM. The V gene lost 3 bases and the J gene lost 4 bases, with 9 bases spanning the gap. This CDR3 comprises 13 residues. CDR3 region: CASSLGRGTEAFF. In DNA, the CDR3 is TGTGCCAGCAGTTTGGGAAGGGGCACTGAAGCTTTCTTT.

This sequence joins TRBV4-2 and TRBJ1-1; D might be TRBD1 (5 bases). Germline CDR1 reads LGHNA; CDR2 reads YNFKEQ. Deletions cut 4 bases from V and 1 base from J, with 19 bases between. This CDR3 has 17 amino acids. For the CDR3, the DNA is TGTGCCAGCAGCCCGCATTTCCTGACAGAAGGGAACACTGAAGCTTTCTTT. This translates into CASSPHFLTEGNTEAFF.

The rearrangement links TRBV2 to TRBJ2-1; a weak D match, TRBD2 (6 bases). The ends were cut back, 6 bases at V and 4 bases at J, with 19 bases in the middle. Germline V CDR1 and CDR2: SNHLY, FYNNEI. The CDR3 runs 16 residues. The CDR3 DNA sequence: TGTGCCAGCAGCCCAGGGACTTATCCTGTTTACAATGAGCAGTTCTTC. Amino acids: CASSPGTYPVYNEQFF.

This chain links TRBV5-6 with TRBJ1-1; D is unresolved. The V end lost 1 base, the J end lost 1 base, and 11 bases lay between the germline ends. The V gene's germline CDR1 is SGHDT and CDR2 YYEEEE. This CDR3 region has 15 residues. CDR3 in DNA: TGTGCCAGCAGCTTGACCGGCAGGTGGAACACTGAAGCTTTCTTT. It encodes CASSLTGRWNTEAFF. The full variable domain, completed using reference TRBV5-6 and TRBJ1-1, is DAGVTQSPTHLIKTRGQQVTLRCSPKSGHDTVSWYQQALGQGPQFIFQYYEEEERQRGNFPDRFSGHQFPNYSSELNVNALLLGDSALYLCASSLTGRWNTEAFFGQGTRLTVV.

This clone was seen once. V and J are TRBV5-6 and TRBJ2-1, with unresolved D. V dropped 2 bases and J dropped 9 bases, with 12 bases sitting between them. The CDR3 sequence is 13 residues long. The V gene's germline CDR1 is SGHDT and CDR2 YYEEEE. The CDR3 DNA sequence: TGTGCCAGCAGCTTACCCGGTATGTTTGAGCAGTTCTTC. Its translation is CASSLPGMFEQFF.

Only a few counts were recorded for this clone. This chain connects TRBV11-1 to TRBJ1-3; D perhaps matches TRBD1 (5 bases). Trimming removed 3 bases from V and 0 bases from J, with 18 bases in between. Germline CDR1 is SGHAT and CDR2 is FQDESV (reference sequence). This CDR3 has 18 residues. CDR3 DNA: TGTGCCAGCAGCTTCCGGGGAGGCAGGGCGCTCTCTGGAAACACCATATATTTT. This sequence encodes CASSFRGGRALSGNTIYF.

This chain uses TRBV4-2 with TRBJ2-7; 9 bases are shared with TRBD1. The CDR3 extends over 14 amino acids. J lost 5 bases, V lost 6 bases, and 8 bases had no gene match. Looked up from germline, CDR1 is LGHNA and CDR2 is YNFKEQ. This chain's CDR3 is CASRLGTGYNEQYF. CDR3 bases: TGTGCCAGCAGGCTCGGGACAGGGTATAACGAGCAGTACTTC.

The CDR3 is CASSLGGQGPYEQYF. CDR3 nucleotide sequence: TGTGCCAGCAGTTTAGGGGGACAGGGTCCCTACGAGCAGTACTTC. The V and J genes are TRBV27 and TRBJ2-7; 9 bases align to TRBD1. The germline V gene has CDR1 MNHEY and CDR2 SMNVEV (reference sequence). The ends lost 2 bases at V and 2 bases at J; junction bases unmatched: 4. The CDR3 spans 15 residues.

The chain joins TRBV19 to TRBJ1-4; D is undetermined. From germline, CDR1 is LNHDA and CDR2 SQIVND (reference sequence). V was shortened by 3 bases and J by 0 bases, with 14 bases between the two germline ends. The CDR3 loop spans 17 amino acids. CDR3 in DNA: TGTGCCAGTAGTATTCGAGGGAAATGGGCAACTAATGAAAAACTGTTTTTT. Its translation: CASSIRGKWATNEKLFF.

This chain joins TRBV2 and TRBJ2-7; 14 nucleotides line up with TRBD2. The CDR3 spans 15 residues. Looked up from germline, CDR1 is SNHLY and CDR2 is FYNNEI. Losses at the gene ends were 6 bases for V and 2 bases for J; bases not matched to a gene: 3. Written as DNA, the CDR3 is TGTGCCAGCAGGGGACTAGCGGGAGTCCCCTACGAGCAGTACTTC. Translating it yields CASRGLAGVPYEQYF.

This clone has a single count. V is TRBV15 and J is TRBJ2-7, with TRBD2 as a possible D gene (6 bases). This CDR3 is 14 amino acids long. Trimming shortened V by 0 bases and J by 4 bases, and 10 bases separated the two germline ends. Germline CDR1 LNHNV, CDR2 YYDKDF (reference sequence). The CDR3 loop is CATSRDQAGYEQYF. DNA for the CDR3: TGTGCCACCAGCAGAGATCAGGCGGGGTACGAGCAGTACTTC.

The chain joins TRBV4-3 to TRBJ1-1; D remains ambiguous. Deletions cut 1 base from V and 2 bases from J, with 5 bases between. CDR3 size: 13 residues. Germline assignment: CDR1 LGHNA and CDR2 YSLEER. The CDR3 bases are TGCGCCAGCAGCCAAGGTTCAAACACTGAAGCTTTCTTT. This encodes CASSQGSNTEAFF.

This chain connects TRBV5-6 to TRBJ1-2; D gene ambiguous. Between the trimmed V and J ends, which lost 4 bases and 4 bases, there was a span of 17 bases. The CDR3 totals 15 residues. The germline V gene encodes CDR1 SGHDT and CDR2 YYEEEE. CDR3 sequence: CASSPVGSRSYGYTF. The CDR3 DNA follows: TGTGCCAGCAGCCCCGTGGGGAGCCGTTCCTATGGCTACACCTTC. The full variable domain, completed using reference TRBV5-6 and TRBJ1-2, is DAGVTQSPTHLIKTRGQQVTLRCSPKSGHDTVSWYQQALGQGPQFIFQYYEEEERQRGNFPDRFSGHQFPNYSSELNVNALLLGDSALYLCASSPVGSRSYGYTFGSGTRLTVV.

The chain employs TRBV6-5 and TRBJ2-7; D is possibly TRBD1 (5 bases). Germline CDR1 is MNHEY and CDR2 is SVGAGI. V gave up 0 bases and J gave up 1 base, with 13 bases separating them. The CDR3 totals 16 residues. Here the CDR3 DNA reads TGTGCCAGCAGTTACTCGAAGGGGCCTATGTCCTACGAGCAGTACTTC. It is translated as CASSYSKGPMSYEQYF.

CDR3 nucleotide sequence: TGTGCCAGCAGCGGAACAGATAGCAATCAGCCCCAGCATTTT. Translated: CASSGTDSNQPQHF. V is TRBV7-9 and J is TRBJ1-5; unclear D gene. With 5 bases removed from V and 0 bases from J, the gap between germline ends came to 8 bases. The CDR3 extends over 14 amino acids. Germline CDR1 is SEHNR and CDR2 is FQNEAQ (reference sequence). The complete variable domain, with remaining parts taken from reference TRBV7-9 and TRBJ1-5, reads DTGVSQNPRHKITKRGQNVTFRCDPISEHNRLYWYRQTLGQGPEFLTYFQNEAQLEKSRLLSDRFSAERPKGSFSTLEIQRTEQGDSAMYLCASSGTDSNQPQHFGDGTRLSIL.

The chain couples TRBV2 to TRBJ2-7; 10 nucleotides agree with TRBD2. J gave up 3 bases and V 6 bases, and 8 bases lay outside the gene matches. The CDR3 has 15 residues. Germline CDR1 SNHLY, CDR2 FYNNEI. The CDR3 DNA reads TGTGCCAGCAGCGCCGGACTAGCGGAAAGCTACGAGCAGTACTTC. The encoded protein is CASSAGLAESYEQYF. Supplemented by reference TRBV2 and TRBJ2-7, the full variable domain reads EPEVTQTPSHQVTQMGQEVILRCVPISNHLYFYWYRQILGQKVEFLVSFYNNEISEKSEIFDDQFSVERPDGSNFTLKIRSTKLEDSAMYFCASSAGLAESYEQYFGPGTRLTVT.

This chain uses TRBV7-6 with TRBJ1-1, with no clear D. V lost 4 bases and J 2 bases, leaving 8 bases between the germline ends. The germline gives CDR1 SGHVS, CDR2 FNYEAQ. There are 13 residues in the CDR3. CDR3 residues: CASSYTDNTEAFF. CDR3 coding DNA: TGTGCCAGCAGCTATACAGATAACACTGAAGCTTTCTTT.

The chain uses TRBV6-1 and TRBJ1-5, with 9 positions matching TRBD1. CDR1 and CDR2 from the germline V gene are MNHNS and SASEGT. The CDR3 contains 16 residues. The V gene end was trimmed by 4 bases and the J gene end by 2 bases; junction bases not matched to a gene: 6. The CDR3 coding sequence is TGTGCCAGCAGTGGCACAGGGGGCTTGGGCAATCAGCCCCAGCATTTT. Translating gives CASSGTGGLGNQPQHF.

J is TRBJ2-6 and V is TRBV18; tentative D call: TRBD2 (7 bases). Trimming stripped 5 bases from V and 0 bases from J, with 14 bases between. The CDR3 is 17 amino acids. Germline CDR1 KGHSH, CDR2 LQKENI. The CDR3 DNA is TGTGCCAGCTCAAGGGGGGGAACGAGCTCTGGGGCCAACGTCCTGACTTTC. Translation: CASSRGGTSSGANVLTF. Full variable domain (remainder filled in from reference TRBV18 and TRBJ2-6): NAGVMQNPRHLVRRRGQEARLRCSPMKGHSHVYWYRQLPEEGLKFMVYLQKENIIDESGMPKERFSAEFPKEGPSILRIQQVVRGDSAAYFCASSRGGTSSGANVLTFGAGSRLTVL.

This chain's CDR3 is CASSIGLAGVHEQFF. CDR3 in DNA: TGTGCCAGCAGTATAGGACTAGCGGGAGTACATGAGCAGTTCTTC. J is TRBJ2-1 and V is TRBV7-9, with 13 bases matching TRBD2. Germline V gene lookup returns CDR1 SEHNR and CDR2 FQNEAQ (reference sequence). The CDR3 is 15 residues long. V was pared by 6 bases and J by 8 bases, with 7 bases of the junction left unmatched.

The rearrangement uses TRBV6-5 and TRBJ2-7; D is perhaps TRBD1 (5 bases). The last part of the DNA fits TRBJ2-5 better; the J call may be wrong. The length of the CDR3 is 11 residues. Germline values: CDR1 MNHEY, CDR2 SVGAGI. In nucleotides, the CDR3 is TGTGCCAGCAGTTATGGGGCGACCCAGTACTTC. Translated: CASSYGATQYF.

V and J are TRBV10-1 and TRBJ2-3; 7 bases line up with TRBD1. V was pared by 3 bases and J by 2 bases, with 5 bases of the junction left unmatched. The CDR3 is 15 residues long. CDR1 is WNHNN, CDR2 SYGVQD, per germline (reference sequence). Here the CDR3 DNA reads TGCGCCAGCAGTGACCCCGGGACAGCCACAGATACGCAGTATTTT. Amino acids: CASSDPGTATDTQYF.

The rearrangement joins TRBV14 to TRBJ1-2; no reliable D call. This CDR3 region has 14 residues. Germline CDR1 and CDR2: SGHDN and FVKESK. V was pared by 1 base and J by 3 bases, with 9 bases between. In DNA form, the CDR3 reads TGTGCCAGCAGCCAAGGAGTCGGAGACTATGGCTACACCTTC. This encodes CASSQGVGDYGYTF.

The rearrangement uses TRBV4-1 and TRBJ1-1, with TRBD1 identical over 8 bases. Per the germline V gene, CDR1 is MGHRA and CDR2 is YSYEKL. There are 15 residues in the CDR3. The J segment lost 5 bases and the V segment lost 0 bases, leaving 5 bases of the junction unmatched. The CDR3 DNA reads TGCGCCAGCAGCCAAGATCCAGGGGGCCGAACTGAAGCTTTCTTT. It codes for CASSQDPGGRTEAFF.

The chain has TRBV7-8 and TRBJ2-7, with TRBD2 as a possible D gene (6 bases). Germline CDR1 reads SGHVS; CDR2 reads FQNEAQ. The CDR3 contains 13 residues. Trimming removed 5 bases from V and 6 bases from J, with 14 bases in between. CDR3: CASSPTIAAEQYF. The CDR3 DNA is TGTGCCAGCAGCCCAACGATAGCGGCCGAGCAGTACTTC.

The chain is built from TRBV13 and TRBJ2-2; D might be TRBD2 (5 bases). The CDR3 extends over 16 amino acids. V lost 2 bases, J lost 5 bases, and 15 bases lay in between. CDR1 and CDR2 (germline): PRHDT, FYEKMQ (reference sequence). The CDR3 spells CASSLIPYEGTGELFF. The CDR3 nucleotides are TGTGCCAGCAGCTTAATCCCTTACGAGGGTACCGGGGAGCTGTTTTTT.

The gene calls are TRBV2 and TRBJ1-5; TRBD1 aligns across 10 bases. The CDR3 length is 15 residues. Per the germline V gene, CDR1 is SNHLY and CDR2 is FYNNEI. V was pared by 4 bases and J by 5 bases, with 5 bases of the junction left unmatched. The CDR3 DNA follows: TGTGCCAGCAGTGGGGGACAGGGGTGGGATCAGCCCCAGCATTTT. Protein product: CASSGGQGWDQPQHF. The full variable domain, rest sourced from reference TRBV2 and TRBJ1-5, is EPEVTQTPSHQVTQMGQEVILRCVPISNHLYFYWYRQILGQKVEFLVSFYNNEISEKSEIFDDQFSVERPDGSNFTLKIRSTKLEDSAMYFCASSGGQGWDQPQHFGDGTRLSIL.

The chain is built from TRBV7-9 and TRBJ2-7; D is unresolved. The CDR3 covers 15 residues. From germline, CDR1 is SEHNR and CDR2 FQNEAQ (reference sequence). The V end lost 3 bases, the J end lost 4 bases, and 16 bases lay between the germline ends. This CDR3 reads CASSFALTNTYEQYF. In DNA, the CDR3 is TGTGCCAGCAGCTTCGCCCTCACTAACACGTACGAGCAGTACTTC.

This clone was recorded only once. The chain couples TRBV19 to TRBJ1-2, with 7 bases fitting TRBD1. Per the germline V gene, CDR1 is LNHDA and CDR2 is SQIVND (reference sequence). This CDR3 has 14 amino acids. J gave up 6 bases and V 4 bases, and 8 bases lay outside the gene matches. CDR3 in amino acids: CASSKGGSYHGYTF. Here the CDR3 DNA reads TGTGCCAGTAGTAAAGGGGGCAGTTATCATGGCTACACCTTC.

This chain links TRBV7-9 with TRBJ1-1; 8 bases line up with TRBD1. The CDR3 has 13 amino acids. V dropped 5 bases and J dropped 4; count of bases not matched to a gene: 3. Germline V CDR1 and CDR2: SEHNR, FQNEAQ (reference sequence). The CDR3 here is CASSATGGTEAFF. CDR3 DNA: TGTGCCAGCAGCGCCACAGGGGGCACTGAAGCTTTCTTT.